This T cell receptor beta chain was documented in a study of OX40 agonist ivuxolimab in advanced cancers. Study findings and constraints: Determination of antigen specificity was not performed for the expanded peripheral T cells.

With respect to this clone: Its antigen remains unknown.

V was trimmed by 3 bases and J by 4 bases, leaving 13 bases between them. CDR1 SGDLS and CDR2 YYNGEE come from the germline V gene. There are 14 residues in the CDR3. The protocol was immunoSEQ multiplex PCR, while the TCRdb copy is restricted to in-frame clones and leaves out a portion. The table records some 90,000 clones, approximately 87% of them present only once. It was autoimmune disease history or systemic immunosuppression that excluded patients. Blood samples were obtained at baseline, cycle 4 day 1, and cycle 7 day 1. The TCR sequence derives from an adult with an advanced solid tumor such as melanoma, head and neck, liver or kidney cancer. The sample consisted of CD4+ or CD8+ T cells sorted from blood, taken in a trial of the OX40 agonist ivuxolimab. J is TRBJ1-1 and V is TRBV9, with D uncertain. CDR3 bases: TGTGCCAGCAGCGACTCAAACATTGCCACTGAAGCTTTCTTT. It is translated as CASSDSNIATEAFF.